These 14 T cell receptor beta chains were sequenced from one sample in a study of CD8 T cells in ankylosing spondylitis. TCRdb called the 5' RACE reads again in MiXCR, with one record for every CDR3 protein. The table lists 150,000 to 200,000 distinct CDR3 sequences, about an eighth of them singletons. The sample consisted of blood, either unsorted or a sorted T cell fraction (not recorded which). Every receptor here comes from a female donor with ankylosing spondylitis or in good health (not recorded which).

A word on this clonotype: A much more abundant neighbour one base away suggests this may be a read error. This chain uses TRBV27 with TRBJ2-3, with unresolved D. The CDR3 length is 16 residues. CDR1 and CDR2 from the germline V gene are MNHEY and SMNVEV (reference sequence). CDR3 in amino acids: CAGSPGYTASTDTQYF. In DNA, the CDR3 is TGTGCCGGCAGTCCCGGCTACACTGCTAGCACAGATACGCAGTATTTT.

The chain joins TRBV5-1 to TRBJ1-3; unclear D gene. Germline-derived CDR1 and CDR2 are SGHRS and YFSETQ. The CDR3 sequence is 17 residues long. The V and J ends lost 4 bases and 2 bases respectively, with 19 bases between them. The CDR3 nucleotides are TGCGCCAGCAGCGTGGATCTTTACGGTAGTACTGGAAACACCATATATTTT. The encoded protein is CASSVDLYGSTGNTIYF.

This clonotype was seen at least ten times. A junction boundary mismatches the germline segment, possibly from a read error. The J gene is TRBJ2-5, the V gene TRBV12-3 or TRBV12-4; 10 bases match TRBD2. CDR3 length: 14 amino acids. CDR3 sequence: CASSLAGVQETQYF. The CDR3, as DNA: TGTGCCAGCAGTCTAGCGGGAGTGCAGGAGACCCAGTACTTC.

This clonotype was detected only a few times. The chain uses TRBV7-2 and TRBJ2-1; 12 positions agree with TRBD2. Trimming cost V 4 bases and J 6 bases; bases outside gene matches: 7. The CDR3 sequence is 16 residues long. Germline V CDR1 and CDR2: SGHTA, FQGNSA. CDR3 in amino acids: CASSSRTSGRSNEQFF. The DNA for the CDR3 is TGTGCCAGCAGCTCCAGAACTAGCGGGAGGAGCAATGAGCAGTTCTTC.

This clonotype was detected ten times or more. The chain recombines TRBV7-2 with TRBJ2-1, with 8 bases matching TRBD1. The CDR3 totals 13 residues. Trimming at V came to 1 base and at J to 9 bases, leaving 2 bases not matched to a gene. Germline lookup yields CDR1 SGHTA and CDR2 FQGNSA. The CDR3 nucleotides read TGTGCCAGCAGCTTAGTTGACAGGGGTGAGCAGTTCTTC. Residues: CASSLVDRGEQFF.

This clonotype was seen a few times. The chain employs TRBV5-1 and TRBJ1-5, with D uncertain. V dropped 0 bases and J dropped 5 bases, with 9 bases sitting between them. This CDR3 has 14 residues. Germline V CDR1 and CDR2: SGHRS, YFSETQ. The CDR3 spells CASSLEGSDQPQHF. The CDR3 nucleotides read TGCGCCAGCAGCTTGGAAGGGAGCGATCAGCCCCAGCATTTT.

This clonotype was observed a few times. The V call is TRBV7-2, the J call TRBJ2-7; 9 bases align to TRBD2. CDR1 SGHTA and CDR2 FQGNSA come from the germline V gene. The CDR3 has 13 residues. Trimming cost V 5 bases and J 9 bases; bases outside gene matches: 8. The CDR3 sequence: CASSVSGRNGQYF. The CDR3 DNA reads as TGTGCCAGCAGCGTTAGCGGGAGAAATGGGCAGTACTTC.

Worth noting for this clonotype: This sequence may be a read error, since a much larger clone differs from it by one base. The chain combines TRBV27 with TRBJ2-1; TRBD2 matches 12 bases. This CDR3 comprises 16 residues. V shed 7 bases, J shed 4 bases, and the junction held 8 bases outside the gene matches. CDR1 and CDR2 (germline): MNHEY, SMNVEV (reference sequence). CDR3 coding DNA: TGTGCCAGCACCCCTCTAGCGGGAGGGCGATACAATGAGCAGTTCTTC. It is translated as CASTPLAGGRYNEQFF.

This rearrangement joins TRBV7-2 to TRBJ2-7; the match to TRBD2 covers 7 bases. Losses at the gene ends were 4 bases for V and 6 bases for J; bases not matched to a gene: 12. This CDR3 contains 15 residues. Per the germline V gene, CDR1 is SGHTA and CDR2 is FQGNSA. The CDR3 sequence is CASSSVVREAREQYF. CDR3 in DNA: TGTGCCAGCAGCTCAGTGGTACGGGAGGCGCGCGAGCAGTACTTC.

Of note for this clonotype: One end of the junction varies from germline; a read error may be responsible. The chain carries TRBV20-1 and TRBJ2-1; D not certain. The CDR3 is 18 residues long. The V gene's germline CDR1 is DFQATT and CDR2 SNEGSKA (reference sequence). CDR3: CCARDFGPARTRDNEQFF. The CDR3 DNA follows: TGCTGTGCTAGAGATTTTGGCCCCGCGCGCACTCGGGACAATGAGCAGTTCTTC.

This clonotype was counted at least ten times. This chain connects TRBV7-2 to TRBJ1-4, with 7 bases matching TRBD1. Looked up from germline, CDR1 is SGHTA and CDR2 is FQGNSA. The V and J ends lost 7 bases and 2 bases, in that order; junction bases with no gene match: 4. The CDR3 contains 14 residues. CDR3 sequence: CASTRGLTNEKLFF. The DNA for the CDR3 is TGTGCCAGCACCAGGGGGTTGACTAATGAAAAACTGTTTTTT.

The chain recombines TRBV12-3 or TRBV12-4 with TRBJ2-1; D is uncertain. V dropped 6 bases and J dropped 9 bases, with 12 bases sitting between them. This CDR3 comprises 12 residues. DNA of the CDR3: TGTGCCAGCAGGACCACGGTCGGTGAGCAGTTCTTC. Translated: CASRTTVGEQFF.

This clonotype was seen at least ten times. The chain has TRBV20-1 and TRBJ2-3, with 9 bases matching TRBD1. The junction had 6 bases not matched to a gene; V was cut back by 6 bases and J by 2 bases. The CDR3 extends over 14 amino acids. The germline CDR1 and CDR2 sequences are DFQATT and SNEGSKA (reference sequence). The CDR3 sequence is CSATGTGSTDTQYF. In DNA form, the CDR3 reads TGCAGTGCCACCGGGACAGGGTCCACAGATACGCAGTATTTT.

In its sample, this clonotype was seen once. The chain carries TRBV5-1 and TRBJ2-2; TRBD1 agrees at 8 bases. Germline loops: CDR1 SGHRS, CDR2 YFSETQ. This CDR3 has 16 amino acids. V lost 4 bases to trimming and J lost 4 bases; unmatched junction nucleotides: 9. The CDR3 region is CASSPTTGAGTGELFF. DNA for the CDR3: TGCGCCAGCAGCCCGACGACAGGGGCCGGCACCGGGGAGCTGTTTTTT.